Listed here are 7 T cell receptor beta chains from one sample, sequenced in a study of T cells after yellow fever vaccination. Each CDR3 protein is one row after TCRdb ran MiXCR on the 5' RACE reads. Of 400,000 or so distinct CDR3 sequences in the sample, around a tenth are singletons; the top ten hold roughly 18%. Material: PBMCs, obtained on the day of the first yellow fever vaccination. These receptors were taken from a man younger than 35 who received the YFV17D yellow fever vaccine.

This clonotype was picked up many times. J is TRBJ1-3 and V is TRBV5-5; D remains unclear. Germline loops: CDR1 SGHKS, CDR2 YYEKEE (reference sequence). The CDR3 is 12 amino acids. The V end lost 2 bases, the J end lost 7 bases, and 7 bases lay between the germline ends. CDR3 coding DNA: TGTGCCAGCAGCTTAGTTCGGAACACCATATATTTT. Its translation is CASSLVRNTIYF.

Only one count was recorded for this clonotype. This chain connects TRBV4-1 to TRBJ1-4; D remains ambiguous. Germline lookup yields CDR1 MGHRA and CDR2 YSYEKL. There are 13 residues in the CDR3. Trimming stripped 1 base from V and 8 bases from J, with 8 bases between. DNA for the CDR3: TGCGCCAGCAGCCAAGCATTGTCCGAAAAACTGTTTTTT. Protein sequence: CASSQALSEKLFF.

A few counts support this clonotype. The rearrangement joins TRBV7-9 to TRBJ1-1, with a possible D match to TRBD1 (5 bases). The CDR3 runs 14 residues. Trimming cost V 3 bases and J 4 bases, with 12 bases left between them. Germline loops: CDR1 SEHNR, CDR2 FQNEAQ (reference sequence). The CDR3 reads CASSFQGFGTEAFF. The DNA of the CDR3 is TGTGCCAGCAGCTTTCAGGGCTTCGGCACTGAAGCTTTCTTT.

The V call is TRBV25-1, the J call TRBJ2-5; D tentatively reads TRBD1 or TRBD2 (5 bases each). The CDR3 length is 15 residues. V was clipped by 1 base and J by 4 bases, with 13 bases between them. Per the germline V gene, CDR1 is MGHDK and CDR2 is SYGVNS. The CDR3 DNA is TGTGCCAGCAGTGAATTTCAAGGGGACCTAGAGACCCAGTACTTC. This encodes CASSEFQGDLETQYF.

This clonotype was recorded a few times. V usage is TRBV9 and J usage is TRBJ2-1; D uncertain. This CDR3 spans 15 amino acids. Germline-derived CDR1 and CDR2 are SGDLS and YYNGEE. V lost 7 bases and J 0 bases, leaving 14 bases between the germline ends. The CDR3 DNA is TGTGCCAGCTCTACGACTGGTTCCTCCTACAATGAGCAGTTCTTC. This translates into CASSTTGSSYNEQFF.

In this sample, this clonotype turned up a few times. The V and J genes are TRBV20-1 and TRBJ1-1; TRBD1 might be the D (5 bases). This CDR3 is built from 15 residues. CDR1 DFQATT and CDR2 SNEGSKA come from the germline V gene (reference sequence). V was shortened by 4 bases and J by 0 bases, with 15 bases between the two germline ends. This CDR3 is CSAKRDPNMNTEAFF. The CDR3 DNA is TGCAGTGCTAAAAGGGACCCAAATATGAACACTGAAGCTTTCTTT.

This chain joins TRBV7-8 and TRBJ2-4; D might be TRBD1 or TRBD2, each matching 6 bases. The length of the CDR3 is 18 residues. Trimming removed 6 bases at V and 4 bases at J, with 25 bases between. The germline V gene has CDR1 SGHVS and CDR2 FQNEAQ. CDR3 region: CASSPRRGVTEHKNIQYF. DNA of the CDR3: TGTGCCAGCAGTCCCCGGAGGGGGGTCACCGAACATAAAAACATTCAGTACTTC.